This entry describes one TCR beta chain. Its matching antigen is unknown. TCRdb analysed the 5' RACE reads with MiXCR anew, one entry per CDR3 protein. The table has a few hundred thousand distinct CDR3 sequences, about 20% seen once; the top ten hold roughly 8%. V dropped 0 bases and J dropped 5 bases, with 17 bases sitting between them. This CDR3 comprises 16 residues. Germline CDR1 and CDR2: DFQATT and SNEGSKA (reference sequence). These data are taken from a study of CD8 T cells in ankylosing spondylitis. Findings and limits, study-wide: For ankylosing spondylitis blood, a TCR beta motif of eight or nine highly homologous variants appeared characteristic. From matched ankylosing spondylitis synovial fluid, disease-linked clones were reportedly recovered at significantly enriched levels.

This TCR derives from a male donor with ankylosing spondylitis or in good health (not recorded which). Sequencing input: blood, either unsorted or a sorted T cell fraction (not recorded which). The gene calls are TRBV20-1 and TRBJ1-5; a weak D match, TRBD1 (6 bases). In nucleotides, the CDR3 is TGCAGTGCTAGAGATGAGTACAGGGTCGGGTATCAGCCCCAGCATTTT. It yields the protein CSARDEYRVGYQPQHF.